The entry below gives a single T cell receptor (beta chain) sequence along with its context. Here immunoSEQ multiplex PCR was the method, and the copy in TCRdb shows in-frame clones only, minus some. The sample lists about 130,000 clones; approximately 96% were seen once. In germline, CDR1 is SGHTA, CDR2 FQGNSA. This CDR3 has 13 residues. Trimming cost V 4 bases and J 3 bases, with 10 bases left between them. The data belong to a study of T cell changes during pregnancy in multiple sclerosis. The clonotype originates from a female donor with multiple sclerosis, enrolled in a pregnancy study. The chain carries TRBV7-2 and TRBJ2-7; TRBD1 is a possible D gene (5 bases). The sample here was peripheral blood, taken after pregnancy. The CDR3: CASSSSRGYEQYF. In DNA, the CDR3 is TGTGCCAGCAGCTCCTCTAGGGGCTACGAGCAGTACTTC.